This record concerns one TCR beta chain sequence. The data originate from a study of blood T cell repertoires in COVID-19. About the study: Acute-phase and convalescent COVID-19 samples originated in the United States, Italy and Spain.

Unmatched junction bases numbered 7, after V lost 2 bases and J lost 6 bases. The CDR3 loop spans 16 amino acids. Germline V gene data show CDR1 as MNHEY and CDR2 as SVGAGI. Sequencing was performed with immunoSEQ multiplex PCR; in TCRdb, only in-frame clones are kept and a portion is missing. The sample has roughly 500,000 clones; approximately 88% are singletons. The genes are TRBV6-5 and TRBJ1-6; 7 positions agree with TRBD1. The sequencing sample was made of PBMCs or T cells enriched from blood (not recorded which). The source of this sequence is a woman between 40 and 50 years old who had recovered from COVID-19. The CDR3 loop is CASSYEKGGRNSPLHF. DNA for the CDR3: TGTGCCAGCAGTTACGAAAAAGGGGGCCGTAATTCACCCCTCCACTTT.